The 2 T cell receptor beta chains below all came from one sample that was sequenced in a study of identical twins (dated by TCRdb to between 2015 and 2016). Library preparation used 5' RACE. Sequencing was performed on an Illumina HiSeq 2000. TCRdb ran its own pipeline on the public reads, namely fastp trimming at Q25 and MiXCR clone calling, and kept in-frame beta chains. Every entry covers one CDR3 protein and lists the most common genes and DNA from its rows. Across this sample there are 600,000 to 850,000 distinct CDR3 sequences, with 15% to 20% seen only once. Roughly 13% of the sample rests with the top ten. These data were also reused for a study on T cells expressing NK-cell markers.

The sample comprised PBMCs. The receptors come from a young woman in good health.

This clonotype was counted between two and nine times. This chain uses TRBV5-6 with TRBJ2-2; TRBD2 matches at 7 bases. Germline V gives CDR1 SGHDT, CDR2 YYEEEE. The CDR3 runs 18 residues. V lost 0 bases to trimming and J lost 6 bases; unmatched junction nucleotides: 14. CDR3 nucleotide sequence: TGTGCCAGCAGCTTGGAACCGGTCGGTCCTCGGGGGGCCGGGGAGCTGTTTTTT. Its protein product is CASSLEPVGPRGAGELFF.

This clonotype was detected only a few times. The chain carries TRBV20-1 and TRBJ2-3; D gene uncertain. CDR3 size: 18 residues. Germline V lookup: CDR1 DFQATT, CDR2 SNEGSKA (reference sequence). V dropped 0 bases and J dropped 0 bases, with 19 bases sitting between them. DNA of the CDR3: TGCAGTGCTAGAGAGCCCCCGCGGCCGCAGCCTAGCACAGATACGCAGTATTTT. Its translation: CSAREPPRPQPSTDTQYF.